The 9 T cell receptor beta chains given below trace back to one sample, sequenced in a study of low-dose radiotherapy and immunotherapy resistance in tumors. Time point specified: after trial treatment. Treatment indicated: LDRT plus nivolumab, ipilimumab, low-dose cyclophosphamide and aspirin (RACIN trial). TCR amplification ran 15 to 25 PCR cycles using constant-region and V-primer adapter primers. TCRdb independently ran MiXCR on the reads; one entry per CDR3 protein. The sample holds 50,000 or so distinct CDR3 sequences, around 35% seen once. Material: PBMCs, obtained after low-dose radiotherapy plus immunotherapy. The receptors originated from a male donor with rectosigmoid adenocarcinoma.

This clonotype appeared many times. This CDR3 reads CASSVSRGAGNTIYF. In DNA, the CDR3 is TGTGCCAGCAGCGTATCTCGGGGTGCTGGAAACACCATATATTTT. The chain has TRBV9 and TRBJ1-3; D unclear. Per germline, CDR1 SGDLS and CDR2 YYNGEE. V gave up 1 base and J gave up 2 bases, with 10 bases separating them. CDR3 length: 15 amino acids.

The table lists this clonotype with many counts. The V and J genes are TRBV7-9 and TRBJ1-1; no definite D call. Germline CDR1 reads SEHNR; CDR2 reads FQNEAQ (reference sequence). V was shortened by 5 bases and J by 7 bases, with 8 bases between the two germline ends. This CDR3 has 11 amino acids. The CDR3 loop reads CASSDEVEAFF. The CDR3 DNA reads as TGTGCCAGCAGCGATGAGGTTGAAGCTTTCTTT.

This clonotype was counted many times. V is TRBV2 and J is TRBJ1-5; 9 bases are a match to TRBD1. Germline CDR1 and CDR2: SNHLY and FYNNEI. The V gene end was trimmed by 4 bases and the J gene end by 6 bases; junction bases not matched to a gene: 7. CDR3 length: 15 residues. The CDR3 DNA is TGTGCCAGCAGTGGGACAGGGGATCGGGGTCAGCCCCAGCATTTT. Translation: CASSGTGDRGQPQHF.

The genes are TRBV7-9 and TRBJ2-1; a weak D match, TRBD2 (5 bases). The V end lost 6 bases, the J end lost 10 bases, and 19 bases lay between the germline ends. This CDR3 contains 14 residues. Germline CDR1 and CDR2: SEHNR and FQNEAQ (reference sequence). This chain's CDR3 is CASSPSTLAREQFF. CDR3 DNA sequence: TGTGCCAGCAGTCCTTCGACTCTAGCACGGGAGCAGTTCTTC.

The rearrangement joins TRBV19 to TRBJ2-2; D unresolved. The CDR3 is 15 amino acids. Per the germline V gene, CDR1 is LNHDA and CDR2 is SQIVND (reference sequence). Trimming shortened V by 6 bases and J by 1 base, and 12 bases separated the two germline ends. CDR3 region: CASRNLGLNTGELFF. For the CDR3, the DNA is TGTGCCAGTAGGAACCTAGGATTGAACACCGGGGAGCTGTTTTTT.

This clonotype was seen many times. The genes are TRBV24-1 and TRBJ1-2; TRBD1 matches 10 bases. V shed 3 bases and J 2 bases; nucleotides not matched to a gene: 2. This CDR3 has 15 amino acids. Germline V gene lookup returns CDR1 KGHDR and CDR2 SFDVKD. CDR3 in DNA: TGTGCCACCAGTGATCCGGGACAGGGGAACTATGGCTACACCTTC. The encoded protein is CATSDPGQGNYGYTF.

A remark on this clonotype: With a far larger clone one base away, a read error is the likely cause. V is TRBV4-2 and J is TRBJ2-7; D gene uncertain. Trimming pared 0 bases from V and 7 bases from J, leaving 10 bases between. The CDR3 has 13 residues. CDR1 LGHNA and CDR2 YNFKEQ come from the germline V gene. CDR3 loop: CASSQDRYNEQYF. CDR3 DNA sequence: TGTGCCAGCAGCCAAGATAGATACAATGAGCAGTACTTC.

This clonotype appeared a few times. This chain uses TRBV29-1 with TRBJ1-4; D is unresolved. The CDR3 runs 13 residues. Germline V gene data show CDR1 as SQVTM and CDR2 as ANQGSEA. Trimming took 4 bases from V and 6 from J, leaving 12 bases between them. In DNA, the CDR3 is TGCAGCGTTGGCTTTTCGCGGGATGAAAAACTGTTTTTT. As protein: CSVGFSRDEKLFF.

This clonotype has a count of ten or more. The chain couples TRBV28 to TRBJ1-6; 11 bases agree with TRBD1. Trimming took 2 bases from V and 14 from J; bases not matched to a gene: 5. Germline CDR1 and CDR2: MDHEN and SYDVKM. The length of the CDR3 is 14 residues. CDR3 region: CASSLGQGARALHF. The CDR3 bases are TGTGCCAGCAGTTTAGGACAGGGGGCGAGGGCCCTCCACTTT.